This TCR beta chain comes out of a study of T cell responses to AZD1222 COVID-19 vaccine. At the level of the study: Second doses that came at about 4 or about 12 weeks were put together. Notes on the study in general: The reported proportion of spike-specific TCRs targeting unmutated variant regions was nearly half. Increased Spike-specific TCR breadth and depth were observed after two AZD1222 doses. CD4 TCRs linked to vaccination spanned spike, dominating at 160-218 and 743-854.

Details on this clone: The target antigen is unknown.

Measured with immunoSEQ multiplex PCR; TCRdb has only the in-frame clones, and not every one. Of around 94,000 clones in the sample, more than 70% were seen once. CDR1 and CDR2 from the germline V gene are SGHTA and FQGTGA. The V segment lost 5 bases and the J segment 5 bases; nucleotides outside the gene matches: 6. This CDR3 contains 15 residues. Specimen: peripheral blood, collected on day 0 of AZD1222 vaccination. The chain combines TRBV7-3 with TRBJ1-1; 12 bases map to TRBD1. This receptor was identified in an adult in good health. The CDR3 DNA reads as TGTGCCAGCAGCCCCCGGGACAGGGGGCGGACTGAAGCTTTCTTT. This translates into CASSPRDRGRTEAFF.